Each of the 3 T cell receptor beta chains below was sequenced from the same sample in a study of OX40 agonist ivuxolimab in advanced cancers. Data came from immunoSEQ multiplex PCR; TCRdb stores just in-frame clones and leaves some out. The sample carries 30,000 to 45,000 clones, about 87% recorded once. Material: CD4+ or CD8+ T cells sorted from blood, obtained in a trial of the OX40 agonist ivuxolimab. The receptors were sampled from an adult with an advanced solid tumor such as melanoma, head and neck, liver or kidney cancer.

This clone was seen more than once but under ten times. Other DNA sequences in this sample translate to the same CDR3. This chain links TRBV7-9 with TRBJ2-5; possibly TRBD2 for D (6 bases). The CDR3 runs to 14 residues. Trimming stripped 4 bases from V and 3 bases from J, with 12 bases between. Per germline, CDR1 SEHNR and CDR2 FQNEAQ (reference sequence). The CDR3: CASSSPGLKETQYF. As DNA, the CDR3 is TGTGCCAGCAGCTCACCGGGACTTAAAGAGACCCAGTACTTC.

The chain links TRBV5-4 to TRBJ1-6; possibly TRBD1 for D (5 bases). V was shortened by 0 bases and J by 6 bases, with 7 bases between the two germline ends. The CDR3 loop spans 14 amino acids. Germline CDR1 and CDR2: SGHNT and YYREEE (reference sequence). The CDR3 DNA is TGTGCCAGCAGCTTGGCAGGGATTAATTCACCCCTCCACTTT. Protein product: CASSLAGINSPLHF.

The chain's CDR3 is CASSLTGGEYEQYF. In DNA form, the CDR3 reads TGCGCCAGCAGCTTGACAGGGGGCGAGTACGAGCAGTACTTC. The chain uses TRBV5-1 and TRBJ2-7, with TRBD1 matching over 9 bases. The germline V gene encodes CDR1 SGHRS and CDR2 YFSETQ. V gave up 1 base and J gave up 4 bases; unmatched junction bases: 3. The CDR3 loop spans 14 amino acids. Full variable domain (rest looked up from reference TRBV5-1 and TRBJ2-7): KAGVTQTPRYLIKTRGQQVTLSCSPISGHRSVSWYQQTPGQGLQFLFEYFSETQRNKGNFPGRFSGRQFSNSRSEMNVSTLELGDSALYLCASSLTGGEYEQYFGPGTRLTVT.